Below are 32 T cell receptor beta chains sequenced from a single sample in a study of blood T cell repertoires in COVID-19. Data came from immunoSEQ multiplex PCR; TCRdb stores just in-frame clones and leaves some out. The repertoire holds about 48,000 clones, with 80% to 90% as singletons. Sample: peripheral blood. These receptors originate from a man aged 40-55 years with acute or convalescent COVID-19.

This chain uses TRBV24-1 with TRBJ2-3, with 8 bases lining up with TRBD1. Unmatched junction bases numbered 6, after V lost 4 bases and J lost 1 base. Per the germline V gene, CDR1 is KGHDR and CDR2 is SFDVKD. The length of the CDR3 is 16 residues. Here the CDR3 reads CATSESDRGGTDTQYF. The DNA of the CDR3 is TGTGCCACCAGTGAATCCGACAGGGGTGGCACAGATACGCAGTATTTT.

Here the CDR3 DNA reads TGCGCCAGCAGAGGGACAGACCTTCCGAACACCGGGGAGCTGTTTTTT. Encoded protein: CASRGTDLPNTGELFF. The rearrangement links TRBV5-1 to TRBJ2-2, with 7 bases aligning to TRBD1. Per the germline V gene, CDR1 is SGHRS and CDR2 is YFSETQ. With 5 bases clipped from V and 0 bases from J, the junction kept 7 bases outside the gene matches. This CDR3 region has 16 residues.

Note on this clone: A junction boundary mismatches the germline segment, possibly from a read error. This chain connects TRBV6-1 to TRBJ2-1; 8 bases line up with TRBD2. The CDR3 is made up of 15 amino acids. CDR1 MNHNS and CDR2 SASEGT come from the germline V gene. CDR3 in DNA: TGTGCCAGCAGCGAAGCGGGGCTCGGGAGGGATGAGCAGTTCTTC. It codes for CASSEAGLGRDEQFF.

V is TRBV9 and J is TRBJ2-3; no reliable D call. The CDR3 is made up of 12 amino acids. V was cut by 0 bases and J by 6 bases, with 5 bases left in between. Germline V CDR1 and CDR2: SGDLS, YYNGEE. This CDR3 is CASSVVEDTQYF. CDR3 sequence (DNA): TGTGCCAGCAGCGTAGTGGAGGATACGCAGTATTTT.

This CDR3 is CASSTDFNNEQFF. CDR3 DNA: TGTGCCAGCAGCACGGACTTCAACAATGAGCAGTTCTTC. The V and J genes are TRBV5-4 and TRBJ2-1, with D perhaps matching TRBD2 (5 bases). This CDR3 is 13 amino acids long. V dropped 4 bases and J dropped 5 bases, with 10 bases sitting between them. Germline V gene sequence: CDR1 SGHNT, CDR2 YYREEE (reference sequence).

This chain joins TRBV6-5 and TRBJ1-2; possibly TRBD1 for D (6 bases). The CDR3 is 12 residues long. Germline V gene lookup returns CDR1 MNHEY and CDR2 SVGAGI. V was cut by 7 bases and J by 5 bases, with 11 bases left in between. The CDR3 protein is CASTGTTYGYTF. CDR3 DNA sequence: TGTGCCAGCACGGGGACAACGTATGGCTACACCTTC.

This chain joins TRBV7-9 and TRBJ2-1; D may be TRBD2 (6 bases). This CDR3 is 14 amino acids long. Germline V gene sequence: CDR1 SEHNR, CDR2 FQNEAQ (reference sequence). Trimming stripped 3 bases from V and 8 bases from J, with 14 bases between. In DNA, the CDR3 is TGTGCCAGCAGCTTCGGGGGATCCCTCGATGAGCAGTTCTTC. It specifies CASSFGGSLDEQFF.

The chain employs TRBV28 and TRBJ1-3; 10 bases fit TRBD1. The CDR3 has 17 residues. With V trimmed by 5 bases and J by 2 bases, 9 bases remained unmatched. Germline CDR1 is MDHEN and CDR2 is SYDVKM. CDR3 region: CASSQGDRGLTGNTIYF. As DNA, the CDR3 is TGTGCCAGCAGTCAAGGGGACAGGGGTTTAACTGGAAACACCATATATTTT. Drawing the rest from reference TRBV28 and TRBJ1-3, the complete variable domain is DVKVTQSSRYLVKRTGEKVFLECVQDMDHENMFWYRQDPGLGLRLIYFSYDVKMKEKGDIPEGYSVSREKKERFSLILESASTNQTSMYLCASSQGDRGLTGNTIYFGEGSWLTVV.

The chain employs TRBV5-1 and TRBJ1-2; D gene uncertain. Germline V gives CDR1 SGHRS, CDR2 YFSETQ. The CDR3 has 13 residues. V gave up 3 bases and J gave up 3 bases, with 9 bases separating them. The DNA of the CDR3 is TGCGCCAGCAGCTCGTCCCCTTACTATGGCTACACCTTC. Translation: CASSSSPYYGYTF.

By share, this clone counts as medium-sized. Written as DNA, the CDR3 is TGTGCCAGCAGCTTCTCCGGCACCGGGGAGCTGTTTTTT. Its translation is CASSFSGTGELFF. This rearrangement joins TRBV7-9 to TRBJ2-2; D gene unclear. Per the germline V gene, CDR1 is SEHNR and CDR2 is FQNEAQ (reference sequence). The CDR3 contains 13 residues. V was trimmed by 3 bases and J by 4 bases, leaving 6 bases between them. Filled out from reference TRBV7-9 and TRBJ2-2, the complete variable domain reads DTGVSQNPRHKITKRGQNVTFRCDPISEHNRLYWYRQTLGQGPEFLTYFQNEAQLEKSRLLSDRFSAERPKGSFSTLEIQRTEQGDSAMYLCASSFSGTGELFFGEGSRLTVL.

The chain uses TRBV19 and TRBJ2-7; D is unclear. The CDR3 sequence is 13 residues long. The germline CDR1 and CDR2 sequences are LNHDA and SQIVND (reference sequence). Trimming took off 1 base at V and 3 bases at J, with 7 bases between the two ends. CDR3 sequence reads: CASSIGLNYEQYF. Here the CDR3 DNA reads TGTGCCAGTAGTATAGGGCTGAACTACGAGCAGTACTTC.

J is TRBJ1-4 and V is TRBV4-3; TRBD1 agrees at 8 bases. V trimming: 3 bases; J trimming: 8 bases; junction bases outside the gene matches: 5. Germline CDR1 LGHNA, CDR2 YSLEER. The CDR3 has 14 amino acids. CDR3 DNA: TGCGCCAGCAGCCAGGTTAGGACAGGGGAAAAACTGTTTTTT. It is translated as CASSQVRTGEKLFF.

The CDR3 spells CASSLEVGWESVDKLFF. The CDR3 nucleotides are TGTGCCAGCAGCTTAGAGGTTGGGTGGGAGTCCGTCGACAAACTGTTTTTT. The rearrangement links TRBV7-8 to TRBJ1-4; D is unclear. Germline loops: CDR1 SGHVS, CDR2 FQNEAQ. The CDR3 length is 17 residues. V was trimmed by 1 base and J by 11 bases, leaving 23 bases between them.

V is TRBV5-1 and J is TRBJ2-5; D unclear. The germline V gene encodes CDR1 SGHRS and CDR2 YFSETQ. This CDR3 is 14 amino acids long. Trimming shortened V by 0 bases and J by 3 bases, and 9 bases separated the two germline ends. This CDR3 reads CASSLGVPEETQYF. The CDR3 nucleotides read TGCGCCAGCAGCTTGGGCGTCCCCGAAGAGACCCAGTACTTC.

The chain couples TRBV25-1 to TRBJ1-6, with D maybe TRBD1 (5 bases). The CDR3 has 13 residues. V lost 4 bases to trimming and J lost 7 bases, with 8 bases between them. CDR1 and CDR2 from the germline V gene are MGHDK and SYGVNS. CDR3 amino acids: CASSAPGNSPLHF. The CDR3 nucleotides are TGTGCCAGCAGTGCTCCAGGGAATTCACCCCTCCACTTT.

This chain uses TRBV19 with TRBJ1-3, with a tentative D call TRBD1 (5 bases). CDR3 size: 17 residues. CDR1 LNHDA and CDR2 SQIVND come from the germline V gene (reference sequence). Trimming removed 3 bases from V and 4 bases from J, with 19 bases in between. CDR3 nucleotide sequence: TGTGCCAGTAGTATCCTCCAAAGGCAGGGATCCGGAAACACCATATATTTT. This encodes CASSILQRQGSGNTIYF.

This clone was seen a handful of times. This chain connects TRBV5-5 to TRBJ1-4; possibly TRBD1 for D (5 bases). The CDR3 totals 15 residues. Deletions cut 0 bases from V and 6 bases from J, with 12 bases between. CDR1 SGHKS and CDR2 YYEKEE come from the germline V gene (reference sequence). CDR3 DNA sequence: TGTGCCAGCAGCTTGGTAGACAGTGTATATGAAAAACTGTTTTTT. It codes for CASSLVDSVYEKLFF.

The V call is TRBV6-5, the J call TRBJ1-1; 10 bases align to TRBD1. The CDR3 consists of 15 residues. CDR1 and CDR2 from the germline V gene are MNHEY and SVGAGI. Trimming cost V 3 bases and J 7 bases; bases outside gene matches: 8. CDR3 sequence (DNA): TGTGCCAGCAGTTATGTCGTGACAGGGGGCAGTGAAGCTTTCTTT. Amino acids: CASSYVVTGGSEAFF.

The gene calls are TRBV11-2 and TRBJ2-7; a weak D match, TRBD1 (6 bases). The CDR3 has 14 amino acids. V lost 6 bases and J lost 0, with 12 bases in between. CDR1 is SGHAT, CDR2 FQNNGV, per germline. The chain's CDR3 is CASRSEGVSYEQYF. The CDR3 DNA is TGTGCCAGCAGATCAGAGGGGGTCTCCTACGAGCAGTACTTC.

The chain recombines TRBV7-9 with TRBJ1-1; perhaps TRBD1 as D (5 bases). Germline V gives CDR1 SEHNR, CDR2 FQNEAQ (reference sequence). Trimming pared 6 bases from V and 5 bases from J, leaving 13 bases between. The length of the CDR3 is 13 residues. The CDR3 is CASSYTGETEAFF. CDR3 nucleotides: TGTGCCAGCAGTTACACAGGAGAGACTGAAGCTTTCTTT.

V usage is TRBV6-5 and J usage is TRBJ1-1; D possibly corresponds to TRBD1 (6 bases). This CDR3 contains 13 residues. Deletions cut 6 bases from V and 6 bases from J, with 14 bases between. Germline values: CDR1 MNHEY, CDR2 SVGAGI. The CDR3 loop reads CASRVFPGAEAFF. The DNA of the CDR3 is TGTGCCAGCAGGGTTTTCCCAGGGGCTGAAGCTTTCTTT.

This chain uses TRBV5-1 with TRBJ2-5; a possible D gene is TRBD1 (6 bases). CDR1 is SGHRS and CDR2 is YFSETQ in the germline V gene. The CDR3 sequence is 14 residues long. The V and J ends lost 6 bases and 0 bases respectively, with 12 bases between them. The CDR3 region is CASNVQGNQETQYF. CDR3 in DNA: TGCGCCAGCAACGTACAGGGAAACCAAGAGACCCAGTACTTC.

J is TRBJ2-7 and V is TRBV7-2, with D perhaps TRBD2 (5 bases). From germline, CDR1 is SGHTA and CDR2 FQGNSA. This CDR3 is built from 14 residues. Deletions cut 5 bases from V and 2 bases from J, with 13 bases between. Written as DNA, the CDR3 is TGTGCCAGCAGCCTCCTGGAGGCAACCTACGAGCAGTACTTC. Translating it yields CASSLLEATYEQYF.

This chain uses TRBV6-1 with TRBJ1-5; D gene ambiguous. This CDR3 spans 17 amino acids. Trimming took 2 bases from V and 4 from J, leaving 18 bases between them. The germline V gene has CDR1 MNHNS and CDR2 SASEGT. As DNA, the CDR3 is TGTGCCAGCAGTGAATTGGGCAGCCTAAATGGGAATCAGCCCCAGCATTTT. Its translation: CASSELGSLNGNQPQHF.

The rearrangement uses TRBV7-9 and TRBJ2-3; D remains unclear. The CDR3 covers 16 residues. The V end was cut by 5 bases, the J end by 1 base, with 16 bases between. The germline V gene has CDR1 SEHNR and CDR2 FQNEAQ (reference sequence). In nucleotides, the CDR3 is TGTGCCAGCAGCCGCCGCGCGGTCCTAGGCACAGATACGCAGTATTTT. Translated: CASSRRAVLGTDTQYF.

This clone came up a few times. The rearrangement links TRBV4-3 to TRBJ2-2; D not certain. Germline CDR1 reads LGHNA; CDR2 reads YSLEER. This CDR3 has 16 amino acids. Between the trimmed V and J ends, which lost 2 bases and 5 bases, there was a span of 15 bases. CDR3 loop: CASSQPSGGQTGELFF. Here the CDR3 DNA reads TGCGCCAGCAGCCAACCCTCAGGTGGCCAGACCGGGGAGCTGTTTTTT.

This clone was observed a handful of times. The V and J genes are TRBV4-3 and TRBJ2-7; the D gene is possibly TRBD1 (6 bases). CDR1 is LGHNA and CDR2 is YSLEER in the germline V gene. The CDR3 contains 13 residues. V lost 2 bases to trimming and J lost 5 bases, with 10 bases between them. In nucleotides, the CDR3 is TGCGCCAGCAGCCAACAGGGGAATCACGAGCAGTACTTC. As protein: CASSQQGNHEQYF.

The chain combines TRBV5-1 with TRBJ2-2, with 8 bases that match TRBD1. Trimming at V came to 4 bases and at J to 0 bases, leaving 2 bases not matched to a gene. This CDR3 has 15 amino acids. The V gene's germline CDR1 is SGHRS and CDR2 YFSETQ. The chain's CDR3 is CASSQQGANTGELFF. The CDR3 region has the DNA TGCGCCAGCAGCCAACAGGGGGCGAACACCGGGGAGCTGTTTTTT. Complete variable domain (other parts from reference TRBV5-1 and TRBJ2-2): KAGVTQTPRYLIKTRGQQVTLSCSPISGHRSVSWYQQTPGQGLQFLFEYFSETQRNKGNFPGRFSGRQFSNSRSEMNVSTLELGDSALYLCASSQQGANTGELFFGEGSRLTVL.

The chain has TRBV5-4 and TRBJ2-3; TRBD1 matches 9 bases. V gave up 0 bases and J gave up 2 bases; unmatched junction bases: 7. The CDR3 extends over 17 amino acids. The germline V gene has CDR1 SGHNT and CDR2 YYREEE (reference sequence). The DNA for the CDR3 is TGTGCCAGCAGCTTGGACTTTCGGGACAGGGTCACAGATACGCAGTATTTT. Protein sequence: CASSLDFRDRVTDTQYF.

The chain joins TRBV11-3 to TRBJ2-2, with a tentative D call TRBD2 (5 bases). In germline, CDR1 is SGHNT, CDR2 YENEEA. Between the trimmed V and J ends, which lost 2 bases and 1 base, there was a span of 5 bases. CDR3 length: 14 amino acids. CDR3 sequence reads: CASSLSGNTGELFF. CDR3 coding DNA: TGTGCCAGCAGCTTAAGCGGGAACACCGGGGAGCTGTTTTTT. Looking up the rest from reference TRBV11-3 and TRBJ2-2 gives the full variable domain: EAGVVQSPRYKIIEKKQPVAFWCNPISGHNTLYWYLQNLGQGPELLIRYENEEAVDDSQLPKDRFSAERLKGVDSTLKIQPAELGDSAVYLCASSLSGNTGELFFGEGSRLTVL.

The chain has TRBV29-1 and TRBJ1-2, with D perhaps matching TRBD1 (6 bases). Germline loops: CDR1 SQVTM, CDR2 ANQGSEA. The V gene lost 8 bases and the J gene lost 8 bases, with 21 bases spanning the gap. The CDR3 is 13 amino acids. CDR3: CSILQGLLNGYTF. The DNA of the CDR3 is TGCAGCATCTTACAGGGTCTATTAAACGGCTACACCTTC.

V gene TRBV6-5 combines with J gene TRBJ1-2, with 8 bases matching TRBD1. In germline, CDR1 is MNHEY, CDR2 SVGAGI. The V segment lost 6 bases and the J segment 7 bases; nucleotides outside the gene matches: 10. There are 14 residues in the CDR3. The CDR3 loop reads CASSFQTGASGYTF. In DNA form, the CDR3 reads TGTGCCAGCAGCTTCCAGACAGGGGCCTCTGGCTACACCTTC.